This TCR beta chain was found in a study of T cells after yellow fever vaccination. A single record per CDR3 protein comes from TCRdb applying MiXCR to the 5' RACE reads. The repertoire holds about 49,000 distinct CDR3 sequences, with about 7.4% as singletons. The CDR3 length is 16 residues. CDR1 and CDR2 from the germline V gene are SGHVS and FNYEAQ. Unmatched junction bases numbered 2, after V lost 0 bases and J lost 2 bases. The table lists this clonotype with many counts. The gene calls are TRBV7-6 and TRBJ2-3, with TRBD2 identical over 10 bases. Source: CD8+ T cells sorted from PBMCs, taken less than 18 days after the first yellow fever vaccination. The source of this sequence is a man aged 18 to 30 who received the YFV17D yellow fever vaccine. The CDR3 sequence: CASSLASGGFTDTQYF. The CDR3 region has the DNA TGTGCCAGCAGCTTAGCTAGCGGGGGGTTCACAGATACGCAGTATTTT.